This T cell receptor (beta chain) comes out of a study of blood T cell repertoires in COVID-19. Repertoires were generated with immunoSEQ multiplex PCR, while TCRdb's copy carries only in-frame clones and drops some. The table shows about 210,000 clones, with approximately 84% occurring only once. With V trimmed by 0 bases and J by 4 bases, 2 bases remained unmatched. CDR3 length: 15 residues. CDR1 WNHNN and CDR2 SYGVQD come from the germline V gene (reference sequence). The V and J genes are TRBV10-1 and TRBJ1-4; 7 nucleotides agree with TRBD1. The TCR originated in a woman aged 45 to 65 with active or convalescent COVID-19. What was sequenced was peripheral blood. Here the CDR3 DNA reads TGCGCCAGCAGTGAGTCCGGGACAGTTAATGAAAAACTGTTTTTT. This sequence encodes CASSESGTVNEKLFF.